The 29 T cell receptor beta chains below all came from one sample that was sequenced in a study of human T cells and chemical hapten exposure. Time point specified: patch test 3, about 24 weeks after DPC sensitization. Regarding treatment: therapeutic diphenylcyclopropenone sensitization with weekly scalp DPC. TCRdb itself ran the RACE reads through MiXCR, one entry per CDR3 protein. The data hold approximately 160,000 distinct CDR3 sequences, with 28% observed a single time. The starting material was whole blood, obtained in connection with sensitization to the hapten diphenylcyclopropenone (DPC). These receptors were collected from a woman aged 18-30 years with alopecia areata. Some clones in this sample may be carry-over from other donors' samples.

This chain uses TRBV30 with TRBJ2-1, with TRBD1 as a possible D gene (5 bases). The CDR3 length is 13 residues. Deletions cut 3 bases from V and 2 bases from J, with 8 bases between. The germline gives CDR1 GTSNPN, CDR2 SVGIG (reference sequence). Here the CDR3 reads CAWSRDPYNEQFF. In nucleotides, the CDR3 is TGTGCCTGGAGCAGGGATCCCTACAATGAGCAGTTCTTC.

This clonotype came up once. A junction end diverges from the germline sequence, so it may reflect a read error. The V call is TRBV9, the J call TRBJ2-2, with unresolved D. Germline V CDR1 and CDR2: SGDLS, YYNGEE. The CDR3 is 14 residues long. DNA for the CDR3: TGTGCCAGAAGCGTAGATGGGGTCCCCGGGGAGCTGTTTTTT. Encoded protein: CARSVDGVPGELFF.

This clonotype has a count of ten or more. The chain couples TRBV20-1 to TRBJ2-1; 10 bases fit TRBD2. The CDR3 has 17 amino acids. The germline V gene has CDR1 DFQATT and CDR2 SNEGSKA (reference sequence). J lost 0 bases, V lost 4 bases, and 9 bases had no gene match. This CDR3 is CSATGLAVSSSYNEQFF. CDR3 DNA: TGCAGTGCTACTGGACTAGCGGTCTCGAGCTCCTACAATGAGCAGTTCTTC.

The chain joins TRBV20-1 to TRBJ2-5; D is uncertain. The V end was cut by 7 bases, the J end by 0 bases, with 12 bases between. The CDR3 is 13 amino acids. Germline V gene data show CDR1 as DFQATT and CDR2 as SNEGSKA (reference sequence). The CDR3 here is CSGTTEYQETQYF. The CDR3 DNA reads as TGCAGTGGAACGACGGAGTACCAAGAGACCCAGTACTTC.

The gene calls are TRBV9 and TRBJ2-1; TRBD2 aligns across 10 bases. The CDR3 consists of 16 residues. The junction had 8 bases not matched to a gene; V was cut back by 0 bases and J by 8 bases. Germline V gene lookup returns CDR1 SGDLS and CDR2 YYNGEE. As DNA, the CDR3 is TGTGCCAGCAGCGTAGGGGTAGCGGGAGGATTTGATGAGCAGTTCTTC. Protein product: CASSVGVAGGFDEQFF.

This clonotype was recorded a few times. The V and J genes are TRBV29-1 and TRBJ2-1; TRBD1 or TRBD2 may be the D gene (5 bases each). Germline V gene lookup returns CDR1 SQVTM and CDR2 ANQGSEA. The V gene lost 6 bases and the J gene lost 0 bases, with 15 bases spanning the gap. The CDR3 is 15 amino acids. CDR3 amino acids: CSVSGSAGSYNEQFF. In DNA, the CDR3 is TGCAGCGTCTCAGGGAGTGCGGGCTCCTACAATGAGCAGTTCTTC.

The chain combines TRBV20-1 with TRBJ2-2, with TRBD2 as a possible D gene (5 bases). CDR1 DFQATT and CDR2 SNEGSKA come from the germline V gene (reference sequence). V was cut by 6 bases and J by 1 base, with 9 bases left in between. The CDR3 totals 13 residues. In DNA form, the CDR3 reads TGCAGTGCAAGGGAGAGGAACACCGGGGAGCTGTTTTTT. It yields the protein CSARERNTGELFF.

The chain recombines TRBV2 with TRBJ2-1; the D is unclear. The CDR3 runs 11 residues. The V gene's germline CDR1 is SNHLY and CDR2 FYNNEI. Trimming pared 6 bases from V and 7 bases from J, leaving 7 bases between. CDR3 DNA sequence: TGTGCCAGCAGCGCCGTTAATGAGCAGTTCTTC. As protein: CASSAVNEQFF.

The chain links TRBV20-1 to TRBJ2-3, with D tentatively TRBD2 (6 bases). Germline V gene lookup returns CDR1 DFQATT and CDR2 SNEGSKA (reference sequence). Trimming shortened V by 0 bases and J by 0 bases, and 19 bases separated the two germline ends. This CDR3 contains 18 residues. CDR3 nucleotide sequence: TGCAGTGCTAGAGATAGCCTAGCGCAAAGAACTAGCACAGATACGCAGTATTTT. It translates to CSARDSLAQRTSTDTQYF.

The V and J genes are TRBV5-1 and TRBJ1-1; possibly TRBD1 for D (5 bases). Germline assignment: CDR1 SGHRS and CDR2 YFSETQ. V lost 4 bases and J lost 6, with 13 bases in between. CDR3 length: 13 amino acids. The CDR3 nucleotides are TGCGCCAGCAGCCTTACAGGTCGCGCTGAAGCTTTCTTT. It translates to CASSLTGRAEAFF.

This clonotype was recorded a few times. The chain couples TRBV5-1 to TRBJ2-7; the D call may be TRBD1 or TRBD2 (5 bases each). Trimming took off 5 bases at V and 9 bases at J, with 18 bases between the two ends. This CDR3 contains 13 residues. CDR1 and CDR2 from the germline V gene are SGHRS and YFSETQ. CDR3 in amino acids: CASRLAHGDGQYF. For the CDR3, the DNA is TGCGCCAGCAGGCTGGCCCATGGGGACGGGCAGTACTTC. Looking up the rest from reference TRBV5-1 and TRBJ2-7 gives the full variable domain: KAGVTQTPRYLIKTRGQQVTLSCSPISGHRSVSWYQQTPGQGLQFLFEYFSETQRNKGNFPGRFSGRQFSNSRSEMNVSTLELGDSALYLCASRLAHGDGQYFGPGTRLTVT.

This clonotype was seen a handful of times. The chain carries TRBV19 and TRBJ2-3; D possibly corresponds to TRBD1 (7 bases). The length of the CDR3 is 18 residues. CDR1 is LNHDA and CDR2 is SQIVND in the germline V gene (reference sequence). The ends were cut back, 1 base at V and 3 bases at J, with 20 bases in the middle. CDR3 nucleotide sequence: TGTGCCAGTAGTATAGTAGGTTTGGGACAGCGGGCAACAGATACGCAGTATTTT. This gives the protein CASSIVGLGQRATDTQYF.

This clonotype has more than one count but fewer than ten. The genes are TRBV4-2 and TRBJ1-1, with 7 bases fitting TRBD1. The CDR3 is 19 amino acids. The germline gives CDR1 LGHNA, CDR2 YNFKEQ. V lost 1 base, J lost 5 bases, and 19 bases stayed unmatched. The CDR3 DNA sequence: TGTGCCAGCAGCCAAGTTATTCCGACAGCTTACGACAGGGCTACTGAAGCTTTCTTT. This gives the protein CASSQVIPTAYDRATEAFF.

This clonotype was observed at least ten times. This chain links TRBV29-1 with TRBJ1-1, with D perhaps matching TRBD1 (5 bases). This CDR3 contains 12 residues. In germline, CDR1 is SQVTM, CDR2 ANQGSEA. V lost 7 bases and J lost 1, with 10 bases in between. The CDR3 is CSAGRGNTEAFF. The CDR3 DNA sequence: TGCAGCGCCGGAAGGGGGAACACTGAAGCTTTCTTT.

This chain joins TRBV20-1 and TRBJ1-5, with D possibly TRBD1 on 5 matching bases. The CDR3 has 14 amino acids. Trimming took 4 bases from V and 2 from J, leaving 12 bases between them. CDR1 and CDR2 from the germline V gene are DFQATT and SNEGSKA (reference sequence). The CDR3 reads CSAIYWDGNQPQHF. The CDR3, as DNA: TGCAGTGCTATTTACTGGGACGGCAATCAGCCCCAGCATTTT.

The genes are TRBV29-1 and TRBJ1-1, with D unresolved. The V gene lost 3 bases and the J gene lost 3 bases, with 11 bases spanning the gap. The CDR3 sequence is 13 residues long. Germline-derived CDR1 and CDR2 are SQVTM and ANQGSEA. The CDR3 sequence: CSVEPRRDTEAFF. As DNA, the CDR3 is TGCAGCGTTGAGCCGCGGAGGGACACTGAAGCTTTCTTT.

The V and J genes are TRBV12-3 or TRBV12-4 and TRBJ2-7; a weak D match, TRBD1 (6 bases). The V end lost 7 bases, the J end lost 4 bases, and 17 bases lay between the germline ends. CDR3 length: 14 residues. The CDR3 DNA reads TGTGCCAGCACCTTAGGAGGCAGGGGTTACGAGCAGTACTTC. Its translation: CASTLGGRGYEQYF.

J is TRBJ2-7 and V is TRBV10-3, with 9 bases lining up with TRBD1. Germline CDR1 reads ENHRY; CDR2 reads SYGVKD. The CDR3 is 14 amino acids. The trim removed 10 bases at V and 6 bases at J, leaving 13 bases unmatched. CDR3 loop: CATLLRQGDSEQYF. In DNA, the CDR3 is TGTGCCACCCTCTTGAGACAGGGGGACAGCGAGCAGTACTTC.

Points on this clonotype: The junction differs from germline at one of its ends, possibly a read error. V is TRBV4-3 and J is TRBJ2-4; D is ambiguous. The CDR3 extends over 16 amino acids. Germline V gene sequence: CDR1 LGHNA, CDR2 YSLEER. The CDR3 loop is CTSSQDWLLAKNIQYF. CDR3 DNA sequence: TGCACCAGCAGCCAAGACTGGTTACTAGCCAAAAACATTCAGTACTTC.

This clonotype was seen a handful of times. This chain connects TRBV29-1 to TRBJ1-1, with D possibly TRBD1 on 5 matching bases. The CDR3 is 10 residues long. The V end was cut by 4 bases, the J end by 8 bases, with 8 bases between. Looked up from germline, CDR1 is SQVTM and CDR2 is ANQGSEA. The CDR3: CSVGQREAFF. The CDR3 DNA follows: TGCAGCGTTGGACAGAGGGAAGCTTTCTTT.

This clonotype has more than one count but fewer than ten. The chain employs TRBV7-2 and TRBJ1-3; D is perhaps TRBD1 (6 bases). The CDR3 runs to 18 residues. Per the germline V gene, CDR1 is SGHTA and CDR2 is FQGNSA. Trimming took 6 bases from V and 4 from J, leaving 25 bases between them. The CDR3 DNA reads as TGTGCCAGCAGAGAGGAAGGGACATTTGCAATCGGGGGAAACACCATATATTTT. This encodes CASREEGTFAIGGNTIYF.

This clonotype appeared a few times. The chain combines TRBV9 with TRBJ2-1, with 11 bases identical to TRBD2. The germline gives CDR1 SGDLS, CDR2 YYNGEE. The junction had 6 bases not matched to a gene; V was cut back by 4 bases and J by 3 bases. This CDR3 has 16 amino acids. The CDR3 DNA reads TGTGCCAGCAGCCCCTTGGGGACTAGCGGCTACAATGAGCAGTTCTTC. It specifies CASSPLGTSGYNEQFF.

V gene TRBV21-1 combines with J gene TRBJ2-3; the table's TRBD1 call for D was not verified on the DNA. TRBV21-1 is shown as a pseudogene. The CDR3 covers 17 residues. The CDR3 region is CASSSVATAGCTDTQYF. The DNA for the CDR3 is TGTGCCAGCAGCAGTGTCGCGACAGCTGGCTGCACAGATACGCAGTATTTT.

This clonotype was observed a few times. The rearrangement uses TRBV6-2 or TRBV6-3 and TRBJ1-6; D may be TRBD1 (5 bases). Germline V gene data show CDR1 as MNHEY and CDR2 as SVGEGT. This CDR3 is 17 amino acids long. Trimming shortened V by 2 bases and J by 7 bases, and 18 bases separated the two germline ends. Written as DNA, the CDR3 is TGTGCCAGCAGTTACGGAGAATCGGGACGGAGAAATTCACCCCTCCACTTT. Protein product: CASSYGESGRRNSPLHF.

The rearrangement links TRBV9 to TRBJ2-3; no firm D call. With 6 bases removed from V and 5 bases from J, the gap between germline ends came to 13 bases. CDR3 length equals 13 residues. Germline CDR1 SGDLS, CDR2 YYNGEE. The CDR3 DNA is TGTGCCAGCAACCCAGTTCTAGGAGATACGCAGTATTTT. This translates into CASNPVLGDTQYF.

The table lists this clonotype with a count of one. V usage is TRBV10-3 and J usage is TRBJ2-1; D tentatively fits TRBD1 or TRBD2 (6 bases each). This CDR3 is 13 amino acids long. Trimming cost V 3 bases and J 8 bases, with 11 bases left between them. Germline CDR1 ENHRY, CDR2 SYGVKD. This CDR3 reads CAISDRGLHEQFF. The CDR3, as DNA: TGTGCCATCAGTGACAGGGGACTTCATGAGCAGTTCTTC.

This clonotype was counted only a few times. V is TRBV4-1 and J is TRBJ1-1, with D possibly TRBD1 on 5 matching bases. The CDR3 has 14 residues. The germline V and J ends were trimmed by 0 bases and 3 bases, with 8 bases remaining between them. Per germline, CDR1 MGHRA and CDR2 YSYEKL. The CDR3 loop is CASSQENRYTEAFF. CDR3 in DNA: TGCGCCAGCAGCCAAGAGAACAGGTACACTGAAGCTTTCTTT.

The chain joins TRBV9 to TRBJ1-2; D unresolved. Germline assignment: CDR1 SGDLS and CDR2 YYNGEE. Trimming cost V 0 bases and J 7 bases, with 7 bases left between them. This CDR3 has 12 amino acids. The CDR3 region is CASSVGGFGYTF. The DNA for the CDR3 is TGTGCCAGCAGCGTAGGAGGATTTGGCTACACCTTC.

This chain uses TRBV20-1 with TRBJ2-1, with D possibly matching TRBD2 (6 bases). Germline CDR1 is DFQATT and CDR2 is SNEGSKA (reference sequence). This CDR3 spans 15 amino acids. Trimming took 3 bases from V and 5 from J, leaving 17 bases between them. The CDR3 DNA follows: TGCAGTGCTAGGCCCCTAGCGCCCCTTCACAATGAGCAGTTCTTC. Encoded protein: CSARPLAPLHNEQFF.